One and the same sample provided the 12 T cell receptor beta chains below, sequenced in a study of graft-versus-host responses after intestinal transplantation (dated by TCRdb to the early 2020s). Libraries were constructed by the immunoSEQ multiplex PCR assay. This is the immuneACCESS table as TCRdb keeps it, with only in-frame sequences that have V and J called. A part of the clones is gone; compared with another copy, unresolved V genes explain less than half, and the rest is unexplained. This sample holds about 29,000 clones; about 92% were observed only once. The leading ten clones occupy just over 0.7% of the sample. The sample consisted of PBMCs, taken approximately ten weeks after intestinal transplant. The source of these receptors is a human patient who received an intestinal transplant, so some T cells may come from the graft donor.

The chain is built from TRBV5-6 and TRBJ1-2, with 7 bases fitting TRBD1. The CDR3 extends over 12 amino acids. From germline, CDR1 is SGHDT and CDR2 YYEEEE. Trimming at V came to 3 bases and at J to 7 bases, leaving 3 bases not matched to a gene. The CDR3 region is CASSSDRVGYTF. DNA for the CDR3: TGTGCCAGCAGCTCTGACAGGGTTGGCTACACCTTC.

This chain links TRBV30 with TRBJ1-2, with TRBD1 matching over 7 bases. V lost 7 bases to trimming and J lost 2 bases; unmatched junction nucleotides: 4. Germline V gene data show CDR1 as GTSNPN and CDR2 as SVGIG (reference sequence). This CDR3 contains 12 residues. The CDR3 coding sequence is TGTGCCTTGGGGACAGTCAACTATGGCTACACCTTC. It translates to CALGTVNYGYTF.

V gene TRBV19 combines with J gene TRBJ1-6, with 8 bases fitting TRBD1. Trimming cost V 5 bases and J 0 bases; bases outside gene matches: 12. CDR3 length: 19 amino acids. The germline gives CDR1 LNHDA, CDR2 SQIVND (reference sequence). The CDR3 region has the DNA TGTGCCAGTAGTCCCCCTCCGGACAGGGCGAGCTCCTATAATTCACCCCTCCACTTT. Encoded protein: CASSPPPDRASSYNSPLHF.

V usage is TRBV30 and J usage is TRBJ2-7; 10 bases align to TRBD1. Germline CDR1 and CDR2: GTSNPN and SVGIG (reference sequence). This CDR3 has 14 amino acids. With 4 bases clipped from V and 3 bases from J, the junction kept 6 bases outside the gene matches. CDR3 nucleotide sequence: TGTGCCTGGACCCCCGGGACAGGGGACTACGAGCAGTACTTC. Its translation: CAWTPGTGDYEQYF.

CDR3 bases: TGTGCCAGCAGTTTCAGTAGCAATCAGCCCCAGCATTTT. It encodes CASSFSSNQPQHF. This sequence joins TRBV27 and TRBJ1-5, with D hard to call. The V gene's germline CDR1 is MNHEY and CDR2 SMNVEV (reference sequence). The CDR3 length is 13 residues. The V end was cut by 3 bases, the J end by 0 bases, with 3 bases between.

The chain is built from TRBV4-2 and TRBJ2-5; 13 bases align to TRBD2. The CDR3 runs to 16 residues. V was pared by 4 bases and J by 1 base, with 3 bases of the junction left unmatched. CDR1 and CDR2 (germline): LGHNA, YNFKEQ. CDR3 residues: CASSLGTSGIQETQYF. The DNA for the CDR3 is TGTGCCAGCAGCCTTGGGACTAGCGGGATCCAAGAGACCCAGTACTTC.

This clone was detected only once. The chain joins TRBV7-8 to TRBJ2-1; 7 nucleotides line up with TRBD2. In germline, CDR1 is SGHVS, CDR2 FQNEAQ. The CDR3 has 16 residues. The junction had 7 bases not matched to a gene; V was cut back by 1 base and J by 4 bases. In DNA, the CDR3 is TGTGCCAGCAGCTTAGATTCTAGCGGCAGGTACAATGAGCAGTTCTTC. Translated: CASSLDSSGRYNEQFF.

The chain uses TRBV5-1 and TRBJ2-5; D possibly corresponds to TRBD2 (6 bases). Germline V gene data show CDR1 as SGHRS and CDR2 as YFSETQ. Deletions cut 0 bases from V and 3 bases from J, with 12 bases between. The CDR3 contains 15 residues. CDR3 region: CASSLAGGVEETQYF. In DNA form, the CDR3 reads TGCGCCAGCAGCTTGGCCGGAGGGGTGGAAGAGACCCAGTACTTC.

In its sample, this clone was seen once. The chain recombines TRBV30 with TRBJ2-1, with 8 bases lining up with TRBD2. This CDR3 is built from 12 residues. CDR1 GTSNPN and CDR2 SVGIG come from the germline V gene (reference sequence). The V segment lost 2 bases and the J segment 10 bases; nucleotides outside the gene matches: 4. CDR3 coding DNA: TGTGCCTGGAGTACGGCGGGAGGCGAGCAGTTCTTC. It yields the protein CAWSTAGGEQFF. Drawing the rest from reference TRBV30 and TRBJ2-1, the complete variable domain is SQTIHQWPATLVQPVGSPLSLECTVEGTSNPNLYWYRQAAGRGLQLLFYSVGIGQISSEVPQNLSASRPQDRQFILSSKKLLLSDSGFYLCAWSTAGGEQFFGPGTRLTVL.

The V and J genes are TRBV10-3 and TRBJ2-3; TRBD2 matches at 11 bases. J lost 4 bases, V lost 11 bases, and 5 bases had no gene match. The CDR3 loop spans 13 amino acids. Germline CDR1 reads ENHRY; CDR2 reads SYGVKD. The CDR3 DNA follows: TGTGCCGTATTTAGCGGGGGGGCAGATACGCAGTATTTT. Residues: CAVFSGGADTQYF.

The V and J genes are TRBV28 and TRBJ2-2, with 12 bases matching TRBD1. Germline loops: CDR1 MDHEN, CDR2 SYDVKM. This CDR3 is 19 amino acids long. The junction had 11 bases not matched to a gene; V was cut back by 0 bases and J by 6 bases. The CDR3 loop is CASSLWGDRGHGVAGELFF. The CDR3 nucleotides are TGTGCCAGCAGTTTATGGGGGGACAGGGGGCACGGAGTTGCCGGGGAGCTGTTTTTT. The full variable domain, completed using reference TRBV28 and TRBJ2-2, is DVKVTQSSRYLVKRTGEKVFLECVQDMDHENMFWYRQDPGLGLRLIYFSYDVKMKEKGDIPEGYSVSREKKERFSLILESASTNQTSMYLCASSLWGDRGHGVAGELFFGEGSRLTVL.

This rearrangement joins TRBV27 to TRBJ1-6; D unclear. The CDR3 loop spans 13 amino acids. The germline V gene encodes CDR1 MNHEY and CDR2 SMNVEV (reference sequence). With 10 bases removed from V and 9 bases from J, the gap between germline ends came to 16 bases. CDR3 sequence: CATSEYLGSPLHF. The CDR3 DNA is TGTGCCACGAGCGAGTACCTGGGTTCACCCCTCCACTTT.